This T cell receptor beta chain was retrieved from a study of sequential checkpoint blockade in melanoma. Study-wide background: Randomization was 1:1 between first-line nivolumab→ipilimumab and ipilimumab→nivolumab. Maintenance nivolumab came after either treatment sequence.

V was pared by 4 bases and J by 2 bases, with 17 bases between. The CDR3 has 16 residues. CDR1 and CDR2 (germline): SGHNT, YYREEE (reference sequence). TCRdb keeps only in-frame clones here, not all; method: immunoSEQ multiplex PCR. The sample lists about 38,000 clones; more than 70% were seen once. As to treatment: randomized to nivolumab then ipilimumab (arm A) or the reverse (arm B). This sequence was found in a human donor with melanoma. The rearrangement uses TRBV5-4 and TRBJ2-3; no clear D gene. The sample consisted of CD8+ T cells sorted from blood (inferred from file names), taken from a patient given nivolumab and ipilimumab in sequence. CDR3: CASSQLESSLTDTQYF. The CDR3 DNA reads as TGTGCCAGCAGCCAGCTAGAATCCTCGCTCACAGATACGCAGTATTTT. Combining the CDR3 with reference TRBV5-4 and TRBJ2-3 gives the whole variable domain ETGVTQSPTHLIKTRGQQVTLRCSSQSGHNTVSWYQQALGQGPQFIFQYYREEENGRGNFPPRFSGLQFPNYSSELNVNALELDDSALYLCASSQLESSLTDTQYFGPGTRLTVL.